Listed below are T cell receptor beta chains from one sample, sequenced in a study of T-cell memory formation after mild COVID-19. TCRdb re-analysed the 5' RACE reads in MiXCR, keeping a single row per CDR3 protein. The data contain fewer than 300,000 distinct CDR3 sequences, about a sixth of them singletons. Sequencing used PBMCs or a T cell subset sorted from them (not recorded which). The receptors here all came from a man in his late teens or twenties who had mild COVID-19 (a few samples of this study predate the infection). Cell type and time point are not known. Each CDR3 is given with its conserved first and last residue. D genes are given only for firm matches. Size tells how often a clone was seen (once, few, many) or the class of an expanded clone, and some rows leave it out.

d_gene: NA
j_gene: TRBJ2-7
v_gene: TRBV6-2/TRBV6-3
abundance: NA
CDR3aa: CASSNMDSRYEQYF
CDR3nt: TGTGCCAGCAGCAACATGGACAGCCGATACGAGCAGTACTTC

d_gene: NA
j_gene: TRBJ2-2
v_gene: TRBV7-6
abundance: few
CDR3aa: CASSLQITGELFF
CDR3nt: TGTGCCAGCAGCTTACAGATTACCGGGGAGCTGTTTTTT

d_gene: NA
j_gene: TRBJ1-1
v_gene: TRBV24-1
abundance: many
CDR3aa: CATSDIENTEAFF
CDR3nt: TGTGCCACCAGTGACATCGAAAACACTGAAGCTTTCTTT

d_gene: TRBD1
j_gene: TRBJ1-4
v_gene: TRBV7-9
abundance: NA
CDR3aa: CASSPTGGEDNEKLFF
CDR3nt: TGTGCCAGCAGCCCTACAGGGGGAGAGGATAATGAAAAACTGTTTTTT

d_gene: NA
j_gene: TRBJ2-3
v_gene: TRBV11-2
abundance: many
CDR3aa: CASSGMDTDTQYF
CDR3nt: TGTGCCAGCAGCGGGATGGACACAGATACGCAGTATTTT

d_gene: NA
j_gene: TRBJ2-1
v_gene: TRBV15
abundance: many
CDR3aa: CATSRVQGNEQFF
CDR3nt: TGTGCCACCAGCAGAGTCCAGGGGAATGAGCAGTTCTTC

d_gene: TRBD1
j_gene: TRBJ1-1
v_gene: TRBV20-1
abundance: NA
CDR3aa: CSARDLQGGGNTEAFF
CDR3nt: TGCAGTGCTAGAGATCTTCAGGGGGGTGGTAACACTGAAGCTTTCTTT

d_gene: NA
j_gene: TRBJ1-1
v_gene: TRBV29-1
abundance: few
CDR3aa: CSVYVGTEAFF
CDR3nt: TGCAGCGTTTACGTTGGCACTGAAGCTTTCTTT

d_gene: NA
j_gene: TRBJ1-1
v_gene: TRBV6-5
abundance: NA
CDR3aa: CASSQSTEAFF
CDR3nt: TGTGCCAGCAGTCAAAGCACTGAAGCTTTCTTT

d_gene: TRBD1
j_gene: TRBJ1-2
v_gene: TRBV6-5
abundance: many
CDR3aa: CASRVTGVDYGYTF
CDR3nt: TGTGCCAGCAGAGTGACAGGGGTTGACTATGGCTACACCTTC

d_gene: TRBD1
j_gene: TRBJ2-3
v_gene: TRBV29-1
abundance: NA
CDR3aa: CSDRTGEADTQYF
CDR3nt: TGCAGCGACCGGACAGGGGAGGCAGATACGCAGTATTTT

d_gene: NA
j_gene: TRBJ2-5
v_gene: TRBV10-3
abundance: NA
CDR3aa: CAISGEEAPSETQYF
CDR3nt: TGTGCCATCAGTGGGGAAGAAGCACCCTCGGAGACCCAGTACTTC

d_gene: NA
j_gene: TRBJ1-3
v_gene: TRBV4-3
abundance: NA
CDR3aa: CASSQEGGGQITHSGNTIYF
CDR3nt: TGCGCCAGCAGCCAAGAGGGTGGCGGACAGATAACACACTCTGGAAACACCATATATTTT

d_gene: NA
j_gene: TRBJ1-5
v_gene: TRBV20-1
abundance: NA
CDR3aa: CSAEEDGNQPQHF
CDR3nt: TGCAGTGCAGAGGAGGACGGAAATCAGCCCCAGCATTTT

d_gene: NA
j_gene: TRBJ2-1
v_gene: TRBV6-2/TRBV6-3
abundance: many
CDR3aa: CASSYGQSSYNEQFF
CDR3nt: TGTGCCAGCAGTTACGGACAGAGCTCCTACAATGAGCAGTTCTTC

d_gene: NA
j_gene: TRBJ2-3
v_gene: TRBV7-9
abundance: NA
CDR3aa: CASSLMPGALTDTQYF
CDR3nt: TGTGCCAGCAGCTTAATGCCGGGGGCGCTCACAGATACGCAGTATTTT

d_gene: NA
j_gene: TRBJ1-5
v_gene: TRBV18
abundance: few
CDR3aa: CASSPSNSNQPQHF
CDR3nt: TGTGCCAGCTCACCAAGCAATAGCAATCAGCCCCAGCATTTT

d_gene: TRBD2
j_gene: TRBJ2-1
v_gene: TRBV6-2/TRBV6-3
abundance: NA
CDR3aa: CASRAGGGLNEQFF
CDR3nt: TGTGCCAGCAGAGCCGGCGGGGGGCTTAATGAGCAGTTCTTC

d_gene: NA
j_gene: TRBJ2-7
v_gene: TRBV13
abundance: NA
CDR3aa: CASSPRAGPSYEQYF
CDR3nt: TGTGCCAGCAGCCCTCGTGCGGGTCCTTCCTACGAGCAGTACTTC

d_gene: NA
j_gene: TRBJ1-1
v_gene: TRBV20-1
abundance: few
CDR3aa: CSASEFRMNTEAFF
CDR3nt: TGCAGTGCTAGTGAGTTTCGGATGAACACTGAAGCTTTCTTT

d_gene: NA
j_gene: TRBJ1-2
v_gene: TRBV4-2
abundance: once
CDR3aa: CASSRPNDPGLGGYTF
CDR3nt: TGTGCCAGCAGCCGACCCAATGACCCAGGGTTAGGCGGCTACACCTTC

d_gene: NA
j_gene: TRBJ2-5
v_gene: TRBV4-1
abundance: NA
CDR3aa: CASSQWRGETQYF
CDR3nt: TGCGCCAGCAGCCAATGGAGGGGAGAGACCCAGTACTTC

d_gene: TRBD2
j_gene: TRBJ2-1
v_gene: TRBV5-6
abundance: NA
CDR3aa: CASSLGLAAYEQFF
CDR3nt: TGTGCCAGCAGCTTGGGACTAGCGGCCTATGAGCAGTTCTTC

d_gene: TRBD1
j_gene: TRBJ2-7
v_gene: TRBV4-3
abundance: NA
CDR3aa: CASSQVFRDRHEQYF
CDR3nt: TGCGCCAGCAGCCAAGTCTTTCGGGACAGACACGAGCAGTACTTC

d_gene: NA
j_gene: TRBJ1-2
v_gene: TRBV21-1
abundance: few
CDR3aa: CASSTDSGQGGIYGYTF
CDR3nt: TGTGCCAGCAGCACAGATTCGGGACAGGGAGGTATCTATGGCTACACCTTC

d_gene: NA
j_gene: TRBJ2-5
v_gene: TRBV4-1
abundance: NA
CDR3aa: CASSQRESETQYF
CDR3nt: TGCGCCAGCAGCCAAAGGGAATCAGAGACCCAGTACTTC

d_gene: TRBD2
j_gene: TRBJ2-5
v_gene: TRBV4-1
abundance: many
CDR3aa: CASSQGSGGMETQYF
CDR3nt: TGCGCCAGCAGCCAAGGGTCGGGGGGGATGGAGACCCAGTACTTC

d_gene: TRBD2
j_gene: TRBJ2-5
v_gene: TRBV6-5
abundance: few
CDR3aa: CASSYSSLSGGDQETQYF
CDR3nt: TGTGCCAGCAGTTACTCCAGCCTTAGCGGGGGGGACCAAGAGACCCAGTACTTC

d_gene: NA
j_gene: TRBJ2-7
v_gene: TRBV12-2
abundance: NA
CDR3aa: CASRLARVSGGYEQYF
CDR3nt: TGTGCAAGTCGCTTAGCGCGGGTTAGCGGGGGATACGAGCAGTACTTC

d_gene: NA
j_gene: TRBJ1-4
v_gene: TRBV4-1
abundance: NA
CDR3aa: CASSRAGAFEKLFF
CDR3nt: TGCGCCAGCAGCCGGGCAGGGGCTTTCGAAAAACTGTTTTTT

d_gene: TRBD1
j_gene: TRBJ1-1
v_gene: TRBV12-3/TRBV12-4
abundance: NA
CDR3aa: CASSLPPGQVAEAFF
CDR3nt: TGTGCCAGCAGTTTACCCCCGGGACAGGTGGCTGAAGCTTTCTTT

d_gene: NA
j_gene: TRBJ2-2
v_gene: TRBV6-4
abundance: few
CDR3aa: CASSDQYGELFF
CDR3nt: TGTGCCAGCAGTGACCAATACGGGGAGCTGTTTTTT

d_gene: NA
j_gene: TRBJ1-5
v_gene: TRBV20-1
abundance: NA
CDR3aa: CSAQRGPGNQPQHF
CDR3nt: TGCAGTGCTCAACGAGGGCCAGGCAATCAGCCCCAGCATTTT

d_gene: NA
j_gene: TRBJ2-2
v_gene: TRBV12-3/TRBV12-4
abundance: few
CDR3aa: CASSLIYTGELFF
CDR3nt: TGTGCCAGCAGTTTGATATACACCGGGGAGCTGTTTTTT

d_gene: NA
j_gene: TRBJ1-1
v_gene: TRBV19
abundance: many
CDR3aa: CASRDGGRNTEAFF
CDR3nt: TGTGCCAGTAGAGACGGCGGCCGGAACACTGAAGCTTTCTTT

d_gene: NA
j_gene: TRBJ2-2
v_gene: TRBV19
abundance: few
CDR3aa: CAIRTGTGELFF
CDR3nt: TGTGCCATCAGGACTGGCACCGGGGAGCTGTTTTTT

d_gene: TRBD1
j_gene: TRBJ2-3
v_gene: TRBV7-2
abundance: NA
CDR3aa: CASSPWDRYTDTQYF
CDR3nt: TGTGCCAGCAGCCCCTGGGACAGATACACAGATACGCAGTATTTT

d_gene: NA
j_gene: TRBJ1-2
v_gene: TRBV15
abundance: few
CDR3aa: CATSRGVQGTHGYTF
CDR3nt: TGTGCCACCAGCAGAGGTGTCCAGGGGACCCATGGCTACACCTTC

d_gene: TRBD1
j_gene: TRBJ1-1
v_gene: TRBV12-3/TRBV12-4
abundance: NA
CDR3aa: CASSLAGQGSEAFF
CDR3nt: TGTGCCAGCAGTTTAGCGGGACAGGGGTCTGAAGCTTTCTTT

d_gene: NA
j_gene: TRBJ1-5
v_gene: TRBV30
abundance: NA
CDR3aa: CAWSSGNQPQHF
CDR3nt: TGTGCCTGGAGTTCGGGAAATCAGCCCCAGCATTTT

d_gene: TRBD2
j_gene: TRBJ2-2
v_gene: TRBV12-3/TRBV12-4
abundance: few
CDR3aa: CASSLRGANTGELFF
CDR3nt: TGTGCCAGCAGTTTGCGGGGGGCGAACACCGGGGAGCTGTTTTTT

d_gene: NA
j_gene: TRBJ1-5
v_gene: TRBV12-3/TRBV12-4
abundance: many
CDR3aa: CASSLERGQPQHF
CDR3nt: TGTGCCAGCAGTTTAGAACGGGGGCAGCCCCAGCATTTT

d_gene: NA
j_gene: TRBJ2-3
v_gene: TRBV6-2/TRBV6-3
abundance: NA
CDR3aa: CASSYSASAPSTDTQYF
CDR3nt: TGTGCCAGCAGTTACTCGGCGAGCGCTCCTAGCACAGATACGCAGTATTTT

d_gene: TRBD2
j_gene: TRBJ2-1
v_gene: TRBV4-1
abundance: NA
CDR3aa: CASSRERRGGNEQFF
CDR3nt: TGCGCCAGCAGCCGAGAGAGGCGGGGGGGAAATGAGCAGTTCTTC

d_gene: NA
j_gene: TRBJ2-3
v_gene: TRBV7-2
abundance: few
CDR3aa: CASSLVPRTDTQYF
CDR3nt: TGTGCCAGCAGCTTAGTGCCGCGAACAGATACGCAGTATTTT

d_gene: NA
j_gene: TRBJ1-2
v_gene: TRBV7-3
abundance: few
CDR3aa: CASSPDYTGLYGYTF
CDR3nt: TGTGCCAGCAGCCCAGATTATACAGGCCTCTATGGCTACACCTTC